This TCR beta chain was identified in a study of T cell repertoires in cytomegalovirus infection. Study in general: CMV infection plus the matching HLA type was flagged by public TCR beta signatures. Overall study findings and caveats: The study identified carriers of CMV plus the relevant HLA from cumulative public TCR beta family frequency. Dominant in the ex vivo response were TCR beta clonotypes restricted by HLA-C and specific for CMV.

TCRdb re-derived calls from the reads in MiXCR, one entry per CDR3 protein. The table lists roughly 320,000 distinct CDR3 sequences, roughly 9.5% of them singletons. V lost 4 bases, J lost 0 bases, and 9 bases lay in between. Germline lookup yields CDR1 SGHTA and CDR2 FQGNSA. The length of the CDR3 is 15 residues. This clonotype was recorded many times. What it binds is not known. The receptor's source is a human donor in good health (CMV status not recorded). Some clones in this sample may be carry-over from other donors' samples. The sample comprised PBMCs. The chain has TRBV7-2 and TRBJ1-4; a weak D match, TRBD1 (5 bases). The CDR3 loop is CASSWGLATNEKLFF. The CDR3 DNA reads as TGTGCCAGCAGCTGGGGACTTGCAACTAATGAAAAACTGTTTTTT.